This is a list of T cell receptor beta chains from one sample in a study of blood T cell repertoires in COVID-19. Assay used: immunoSEQ multiplex PCR; TCRdb lists only in-frame clones, some missing. The repertoire includes 150,000 or so clones, approximately 80% of them detected once, and 15% sits in the top ten. Sequencing was done on a sample of PBMCs or T cells enriched from blood (not recorded which). These receptor sequences come from a man between 45 and 60 years old who had recovered from COVID-19. The CDR3 runs from the conserved cysteine through the conserved F or W. D genes are given only for firm matches. Rows may omit the clone size; those that give it use once, few, many or a size class.

clone_size: NA
j_call: TRBJ1-2
d_call: NA
v_call: TRBV6-5
cdr3_aa: CASSYSSRDNYGYTF
cdr3_nt: TGTGCCAGCAGTTACTCCTCCAGGGATAACTATGGCTACACCTTC

clone_size: NA
j_call: TRBJ2-1
d_call: TRBD2
v_call: TRBV3-1/TRBV3-2
cdr3_aa: CASSQDYPGLANEQFF
cdr3_nt: TGTGCCAGCAGCCAAGATTATCCGGGACTAGCGAATGAGCAGTTCTTC

clone_size: NA
j_call: TRBJ2-7
d_call: TRBD2
v_call: TRBV4-2
cdr3_aa: CASSQDSSGGRYEQYF
cdr3_nt: TGTGCCAGCAGCCAAGATTCTAGCGGGGGACGTTACGAGCAGTACTTC

clone_size: NA
j_call: TRBJ2-7
d_call: TRBD1
v_call: TRBV9
cdr3_aa: CASSVAGTGVFEQYF
cdr3_nt: TGTGCCAGCAGCGTAGCTGGGACAGGGGTTTTCGAGCAGTACTTC

clone_size: few
j_call: TRBJ1-1
d_call: TRBD1
v_call: TRBV5-1
cdr3_aa: CASSPSGQGTGTEAFF
cdr3_nt: TGCGCCAGCAGCCCCTCGGGACAGGGGACGGGGACTGAAGCTTTCTTT

clone_size: NA
j_call: TRBJ1-6
d_call: TRBD1
v_call: TRBV28
cdr3_aa: CASSIGDRISQLHF
cdr3_nt: TGTGCCAGCAGTATTGGGGACAGGATATCACAGCTCCACTTT

clone_size: NA
j_call: TRBJ2-4
d_call: NA
v_call: TRBV7-9
cdr3_aa: CASNDDSFLAKNIQYF
cdr3_nt: TGTGCCAGCAACGACGACAGTTTTCTAGCCAAAAACATTCAGTACTTC

clone_size: NA
j_call: TRBJ2-2
d_call: NA
v_call: TRBV3-1/TRBV3-2
cdr3_aa: CASSHMSGELFF
cdr3_nt: TGTGCCAGCAGCCATATGTCCGGGGAGCTGTTTTTT

clone_size: NA
j_call: TRBJ2-7
d_call: TRBD1
v_call: TRBV28
cdr3_aa: CASSVPLGQSSYEQYF
cdr3_nt: TGTGCCAGCAGTGTCCCCCTGGGACAGAGCTCCTACGAGCAGTACTTC

clone_size: NA
j_call: TRBJ2-7
d_call: TRBD1
v_call: TRBV30
cdr3_aa: CAWKGGGEQYF
cdr3_nt: TGTGCCTGGAAAGGGGGCGGAGAGCAGTACTTC

clone_size: NA
j_call: TRBJ2-7
d_call: TRBD1
v_call: TRBV5-1
cdr3_aa: CASSLRQGHGEQYF
cdr3_nt: TGCGCCAGCAGCTTGCGACAGGGGCATGGAGAGCAGTACTTC

clone_size: NA
j_call: TRBJ1-4
d_call: NA
v_call: TRBV21-1
cdr3_aa: CASSNRGQPNEKLFF
cdr3_nt: TGTGCCAGCAGCAATCGCGGACAGCCAAATGAAAAACTGTTTTTT

clone_size: NA
j_call: TRBJ2-1
d_call: NA
v_call: TRBV4-2
cdr3_aa: CASSQDAGAVNEQFF
cdr3_nt: TGTGCCAGCAGCCAAGACGCAGGGGCGGTTAATGAGCAGTTCTTC

clone_size: NA
j_call: TRBJ1-6
d_call: TRBD1
v_call: TRBV4-1
cdr3_aa: CASSPLGRGSNSPLHF
cdr3_nt: TGCGCCAGCAGCCCCCTCGGCAGGGGGTCCAATTCACCCCTCCACTTT

clone_size: NA
j_call: TRBJ2-2
d_call: NA
v_call: TRBV7-6
cdr3_aa: CASSSTPTGTGELFF
cdr3_nt: TGTGCCAGCAGCTCAACCCCGACAGGTACCGGGGAGCTGTTTTTT

clone_size: NA
j_call: TRBJ2-1
d_call: NA
v_call: TRBV2
cdr3_aa: CASREQGVFNEQFF
cdr3_nt: TGTGCCAGCAGGGAACAGGGTGTATTCAATGAGCAGTTCTTC

clone_size: NA
j_call: TRBJ1-1
d_call: NA
v_call: TRBV2
cdr3_aa: CASTISTEAFF
cdr3_nt: TGTGCCAGCACAATTAGCACTGAAGCTTTCTTT

clone_size: once
j_call: TRBJ1-6
d_call: NA
v_call: TRBV12-3/TRBV12-4
cdr3_aa: CASRRGLLSPLHF
cdr3_nt: TGTGCCAGCAGGCGGGGGCTACTTTCACCCCTCCACTTT

clone_size: NA
j_call: TRBJ2-1
d_call: NA
v_call: TRBV10-3
cdr3_aa: CAISDSSAGNEQFF
cdr3_nt: TGTGCCATCAGTGACTCCTCCGCGGGCAATGAGCAGTTCTTC

clone_size: NA
j_call: TRBJ2-4
d_call: NA
v_call: TRBV30
cdr3_aa: CAWSVPDIQYF
cdr3_nt: TGTGCCTGGAGTGTACCGGACATTCAGTACTTC

clone_size: NA
j_call: TRBJ1-2
d_call: NA
v_call: TRBV30
cdr3_aa: CAWIQGYGYTF
cdr3_nt: TGTGCCTGGATACAGGGCTATGGCTACACCTTC

clone_size: NA
j_call: TRBJ1-5
d_call: TRBD1
v_call: TRBV7-2
cdr3_aa: CASSYAGQVATPQHF
cdr3_nt: TGTGCCAGCAGTTACGCTGGACAGGTAGCGACGCCCCAGCATTTT

clone_size: once
j_call: TRBJ1-5
d_call: NA
v_call: TRBV2
cdr3_aa: CASSAGVSQPQHF
cdr3_nt: TGTGCCAGCAGTGCAGGGGTATCTCAGCCCCAGCATTTT

clone_size: NA
j_call: TRBJ2-7
d_call: NA
v_call: TRBV28
cdr3_aa: CASSQTRRQALYF
cdr3_nt: TGTGCCAGCAGCCAAACCCGTCGACAGGCGCTTTACTTC

clone_size: NA
j_call: TRBJ2-3
d_call: TRBD2
v_call: TRBV20-1
cdr3_aa: CSASPTSGGDTQYF
cdr3_nt: TGCAGTGCTAGTCCGACTAGCGGGGGGGATACGCAGTATTTT

clone_size: NA
j_call: TRBJ2-7
d_call: NA
v_call: TRBV18
cdr3_aa: CASSPSPNSYEQYF
cdr3_nt: TGTGCCAGCTCACCTAGTCCCAACTCCTACGAGCAGTACTTC

clone_size: once
j_call: TRBJ1-1
d_call: NA
v_call: TRBV7-2
cdr3_aa: CASSLIRGGANTEAFF
cdr3_nt: TGTGCCAGCAGCTTAATCAGAGGGGGAGCGAACACTGAAGCTTTCTTT

clone_size: NA
j_call: TRBJ2-5
d_call: NA
v_call: TRBV5-4
cdr3_aa: CASSLAGHETQYF
cdr3_nt: TGTGCCAGCAGCTTGGCAGGGCACGAGACCCAGTACTTC

clone_size: once
j_call: TRBJ1-2
d_call: NA
v_call: TRBV29-1
cdr3_aa: CSVDSGYLLFGQYTF
cdr3_nt: TGCAGCGTTGATTCGGGGTACCTGCTATTTGGTCAATACACCTTC

clone_size: NA
j_call: TRBJ1-1
d_call: NA
v_call: TRBV6-5
cdr3_aa: CATNTRGFTEAFF
cdr3_nt: TGTGCCACCAACACCCGGGGTTTCACTGAAGCTTTCTTT

clone_size: NA
j_call: TRBJ2-2
d_call: TRBD1
v_call: TRBV3-1/TRBV3-2
cdr3_aa: CASSQPWGQANTGELFF
cdr3_nt: TGTGCCAGCAGCCAACCTTGGGGACAGGCCAACACCGGGGAGCTGTTTTTT

clone_size: NA
j_call: TRBJ1-6
d_call: TRBD1
v_call: TRBV5-8
cdr3_aa: CASSRTGVDSGSPLHF
cdr3_nt: TGTGCCAGCAGCCGGACAGGGGTTGATTCTGGTTCACCCCTCCACTTT

clone_size: once
j_call: TRBJ2-2
d_call: NA
v_call: TRBV7-2
cdr3_aa: CASGGSGKNTGELFF
cdr3_nt: TGTGCCAGCGGGGGGTCAGGAAAGAACACCGGGGAGCTGTTTTTT